This T cell receptor (beta chain) was obtained from a study of molecular identifiers for immune sequencing clone quantification. One entry per CDR3 protein results from TCRdb running MiXCR on the PCR reads. The sample contains hundreds of thousands of distinct CDR3 sequences, over 25% of which appear only once. At least ten counts were recorded for this clonotype. This TCR was sampled from a human donor in good health. Some libraries in this study had Jurkat cell RNA spiked in. The sequenced material came from naive CD8+ T cells from blood, with Jurkat cell RNA spiked in. Subset described: FACS-sorted CD8+CD4-CCR7+CD45RA+ naive T cells.

The CDR3 DNA sequence: TGTGCCAGCAGCTCACCTGGACAGGGGATACTTGAAGCTTTCTTT. Translating gives CASSSPGQGILEAFF. This chain links TRBV7-9 with TRBJ1-1, with 9 bases identical to TRBD1. The CDR3 contains 15 residues. Trimming at V came to 4 bases and at J to 7 bases, leaving 10 bases not matched to a gene. The germline CDR1 and CDR2 sequences are SEHNR and FQNEAQ (reference sequence).